This TCR beta chain emerged from a study of T cells in Graves' hyperthyroidism and ophthalmopathy. Amplification of TCR beta CDR3 regions used RNA as the template. Initially, a first-round RT-PCR of the TCR CDR3 employed the HTBI primer set. MiXCR was run by TCRdb on the multiplex PCR reads, yielding one entry per CDR3 protein. The sample yields more than 550,000 distinct CDR3 sequences, 18% seen once. This clonotype was counted many times. The sequenced material came from blood. The sequence came from a woman aged 45-65 years with Graves' hyperthyroidism that later progressed to Graves' ophthalmopathy.

CDR3 sequence reads: CASSLQAVDTQYF. In DNA form, the CDR3 reads TGTGCCAGCAGCTTACAAGCGGTGGATACGCAGTATTTT. The chain employs TRBV7-3 and TRBJ2-3, with D possibly matching TRBD2 (5 bases). Germline V CDR1 and CDR2: SGHTA, FQGTGA. The germline V and J ends were trimmed by 2 bases and 6 bases, with 9 bases remaining between them. This CDR3 spans 13 amino acids.